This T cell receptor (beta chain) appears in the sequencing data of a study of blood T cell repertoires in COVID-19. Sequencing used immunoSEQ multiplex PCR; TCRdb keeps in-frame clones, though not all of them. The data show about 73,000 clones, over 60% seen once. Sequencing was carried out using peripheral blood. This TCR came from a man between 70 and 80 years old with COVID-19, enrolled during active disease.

CDR3 loop: CASGRTGLMNTEAFF. In DNA, the CDR3 is TGTGCCAGCGGCAGGACAGGGTTAATGAACACTGAAGCTTTCTTT. The V and J genes are TRBV28 and TRBJ1-1; 8 nucleotides agree with TRBD1. Germline CDR1 is MDHEN and CDR2 is SYDVKM. This CDR3 region has 15 residues. J lost 0 bases, V lost 8 bases, and 8 bases had no gene match.